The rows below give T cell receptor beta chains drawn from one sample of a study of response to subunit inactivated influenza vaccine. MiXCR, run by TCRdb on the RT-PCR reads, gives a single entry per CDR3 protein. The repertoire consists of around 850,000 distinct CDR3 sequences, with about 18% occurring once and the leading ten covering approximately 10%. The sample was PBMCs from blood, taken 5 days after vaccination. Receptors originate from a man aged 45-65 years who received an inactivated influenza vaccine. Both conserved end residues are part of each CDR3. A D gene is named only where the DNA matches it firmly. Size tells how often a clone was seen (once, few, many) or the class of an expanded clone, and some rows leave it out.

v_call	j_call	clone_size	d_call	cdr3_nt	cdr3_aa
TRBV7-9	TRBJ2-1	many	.	TGTGCCAGCAGCCCCCCGGCGGGATACGCCCGATTCAATGAGCAGTTCTTC	CASSPPAGYARFNEQFF
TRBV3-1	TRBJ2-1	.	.	TGTGCCAGCAGCCAAGCAAGAGGGATAGCGTCTACGAAAAGCAATGAGCAGTTCTTC	CASSQARGIASTKSNEQFF
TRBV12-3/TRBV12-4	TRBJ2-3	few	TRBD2	TGTGCCAGCAGTACTCTAGCGGGAGGGCCTGGAATAGATACGCAGTATTTT	CASSTLAGGPGIDTQYF
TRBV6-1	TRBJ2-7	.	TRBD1	TGTGCCAGCGGCCGGGACAGGGAGACCTACGAGCAGTACTTC	CASGRDRETYEQYF
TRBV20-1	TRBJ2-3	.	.	TGCAGTGCTAGAATCAGAACTCTCAGCCTCTCAGCACCGAAATCGGATACGCAGTATTTT	CSARIRTLSLSAPKSDTQYF
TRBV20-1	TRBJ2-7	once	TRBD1	TGCAGTGCTAGACAGACAGGGTTCCCCTACGAGCAGTACTTC	CSARQTGFPYEQYF
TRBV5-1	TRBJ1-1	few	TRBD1	TGCGCCAGCAGCTCCACCGGGACAGGTGGGACTGAAGCTTTCTTT	CASSSTGTGGTEAFF
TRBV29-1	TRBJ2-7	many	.	TGCAGCGTCCGCACTGGGGCGACCTACGAGCAGTACTTC	CSVRTGATYEQYF
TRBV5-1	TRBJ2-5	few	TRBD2	TGCGCCAGCAGCTCGACTAGCGTAGGAGAGACCCAGTACTTC	CASSSTSVGETQYF
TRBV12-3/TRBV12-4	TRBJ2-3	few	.	TGTGCCAGCAGTTTAATTTTACAGGGCCTCACAGATACGCAGTATTTT	CASSLILQGLTDTQYF
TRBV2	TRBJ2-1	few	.	TGTGCCAGCATCCGGGGGAGCTCCTACAATGAGCAGTTCTTC	CASIRGSSYNEQFF
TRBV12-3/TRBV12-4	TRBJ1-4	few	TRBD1	TGTGCCAGCACCCAACAGGGGAGCAGGGAAAAACTGTTTTTT	CASTQQGSREKLFF
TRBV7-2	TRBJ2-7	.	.	TGTGCCAGCAGCTTAGAATACAAGAACTACGAGCAGTACTTC	CASSLEYKNYEQYF
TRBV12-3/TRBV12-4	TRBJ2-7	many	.	TGTGCCAGCAGTTTTATGGGACGGACCGCGTCCGAGCAGTACTTC	CASSFMGRTASEQYF
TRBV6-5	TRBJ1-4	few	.	TGTGCCAGCAGTTACTCTTCAGGGACGGCTCGCAAACTGTTTTTT	CASSYSSGTARKLFF
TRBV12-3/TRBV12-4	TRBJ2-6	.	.	TGTGCCCGCACCACGTACGGTAGGGGAACCTCTGGGGCCAACGTCCTGACTTTC	CARTTYGRGTSGANVLTF
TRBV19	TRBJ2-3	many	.	TGTGCCAGTAGTCGGGACTTCCGCACAGATACGCAGTATTTT	CASSRDFRTDTQYF
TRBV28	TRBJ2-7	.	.	TGTGCCAGCAGTTCCGACAGGCAAATCCCCTACGAGCAGTACTTC	CASSSDRQIPYEQYF
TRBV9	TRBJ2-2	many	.	TGTGCCAGCAGCGTAGTAGAAGCCGAAATTGGGACCGGGGAGCTGTTTTTT	CASSVVEAEIGTGELFF
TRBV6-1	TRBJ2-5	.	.	TGTGCCAGCAGCAAAAAAAGGGGCACGTCCCAAGAGACCCAGTACTTC	CASSKKRGTSQETQYF
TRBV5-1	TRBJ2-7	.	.	TGCGCCAGCAGCCCGAAATTCGGACGGATCAAAGTCGAGGAGCAGTACTTC	CASSPKFGRIKVEEQYF
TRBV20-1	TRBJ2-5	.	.	TGCAGTGCTAGAGATTTCGGGTCCTGGGAGACCCAGTACTTC	CSARDFGSWETQYF
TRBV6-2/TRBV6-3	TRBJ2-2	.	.	TGTGCCAGCAGTCTACAGGGAACCGGGGAGCCGTTTTTT	CASSLQGTGEPFF
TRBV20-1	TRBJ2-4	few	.	TGCAGTGCTAGAGATCTGGGGGGCCTCAAAAACATTCAGTACTTC	CSARDLGGLKNIQYF
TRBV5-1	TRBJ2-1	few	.	TGCGCCAGCAGCTTGACGAGGACGGTGTCCTACAATGAGCAGTTCTTC	CASSLTRTVSYNEQFF
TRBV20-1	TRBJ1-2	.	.	TGCAGTGCTGGTAGTACCGGCTATGGCTACACCTTC	CSAGSTGYGYTF
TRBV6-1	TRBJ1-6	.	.	TGTGCCAGCAGTGAGTTGGCAGGGGCTCTTCTGAATTCACCCCTCCACTTT	CASSELAGALLNSPLHF
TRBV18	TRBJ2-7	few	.	TGTGCCAGCTCACCAACGGAACTTCCGGGCGAGCAGTACTTC	CASSPTELPGEQYF
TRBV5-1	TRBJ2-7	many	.	TGCGCCAGCAGCTTGGACAGTCCCTACGAGCAGTACTTC	CASSLDSPYEQYF
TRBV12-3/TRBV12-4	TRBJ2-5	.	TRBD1	TGTGCCAGCAGACGAAACCGGGACAGCCAAGAGACCCAGTACTTC	CASRRNRDSQETQYF
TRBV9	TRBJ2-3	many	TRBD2	TGTGCCAGCAGCGGACCACTAGCGGGGGGTGCAGATACGCAGTATTTT	CASSGPLAGGADTQYF
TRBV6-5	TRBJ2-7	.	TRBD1	TGTGCCAGCAGTACCGAGCACCGGGACAGGGGGGGTTTCAGCGAGCAGTACTTC	CASSTEHRDRGGFSEQYF
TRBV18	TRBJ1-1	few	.	TGTGCCAGCTCACCTCCCTCCCTTGAAGCTTTCTTT	CASSPPSLEAFF
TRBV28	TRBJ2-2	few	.	TGTGCCAGCAGTTTCTCAGCGGTCACCTTCACCGGGGAGCTGTTTTTT	CASSFSAVTFTGELFF
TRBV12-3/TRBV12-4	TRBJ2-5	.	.	TGTGCCAGCGGAAAACTAGGTGTTGGGACCCAGTACTTC	CASGKLGVGTQYF
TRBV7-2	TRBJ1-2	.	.	TGTGCCAGCAGCTTTATGGCCGGATATGGCTACACCTTC	CASSFMAGYGYTF
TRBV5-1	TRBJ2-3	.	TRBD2	TGCGCCAGCAGCTTGGCGGGCGGGAGGACTTCAGATACGCAGTATTTT	CASSLAGGRTSDTQYF
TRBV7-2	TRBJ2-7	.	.	TGTGCCAGCAGGTCAACACCGGGGAGCTCCTACGAGCAGTACTTC	CASRSTPGSSYEQYF
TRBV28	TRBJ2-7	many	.	TGCGCCAGCAGCTTGACAGGGAGGTACGAGCAGTACTTC	CASSLTGRYEQYF
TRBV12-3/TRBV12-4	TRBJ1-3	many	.	TGTGCCAGCAGGAGATGGGTGGATGGAAACACCATATATTTT	CASRRWVDGNTIYF
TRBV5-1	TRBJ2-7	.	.	TGCGCCAGCAGCGCGAGTCAGGGTTCCTACGAGCAGTACTTC	CASSASQGSYEQYF
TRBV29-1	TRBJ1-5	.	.	TGCAGCGTTTCTCAGGGAATGAGCAATCAGCCCCAGCATTTT	CSVSQGMSNQPQHF